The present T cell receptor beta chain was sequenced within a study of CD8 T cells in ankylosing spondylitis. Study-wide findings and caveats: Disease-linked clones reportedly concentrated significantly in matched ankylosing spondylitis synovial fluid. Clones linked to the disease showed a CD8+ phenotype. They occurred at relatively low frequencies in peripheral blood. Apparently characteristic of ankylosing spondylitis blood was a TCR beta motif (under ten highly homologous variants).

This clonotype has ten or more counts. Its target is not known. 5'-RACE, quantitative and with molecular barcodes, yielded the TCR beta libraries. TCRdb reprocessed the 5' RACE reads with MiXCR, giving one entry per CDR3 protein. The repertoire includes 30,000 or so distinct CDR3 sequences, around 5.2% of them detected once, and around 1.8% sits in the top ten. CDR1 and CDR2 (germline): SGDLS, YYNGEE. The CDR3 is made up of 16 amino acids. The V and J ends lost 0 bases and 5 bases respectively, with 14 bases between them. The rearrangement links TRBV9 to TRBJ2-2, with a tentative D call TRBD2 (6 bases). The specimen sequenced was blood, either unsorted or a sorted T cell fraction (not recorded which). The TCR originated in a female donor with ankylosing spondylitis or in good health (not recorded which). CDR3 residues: CASSVASREITGELFF. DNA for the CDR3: TGTGCCAGCAGCGTAGCAAGCCGGGAGATTACCGGGGAGCTGTTTTTT.